These 2 T cell receptor beta chains were all obtained from the same sample, sequenced in a study of cytomegalovirus exposure and HLA in healthy donors (dated by TCRdb to between 2016 and 2019). The library was built by means of the immunoSEQ multiplex PCR assay. For the multiplex PCR, a mixture combining 60 forward primers for TCR Vbeta segments and 13 reverse primers for TCR Jbeta segments was used. TCRdb took this table from immuneACCESS and kept in-frame rearrangements with V and J called. Such tables lack part of the clones; where checked against another copy, unresolved V genes explain under half of the gap, and the rest is unexplained. The sample table lists under 150,000 clones, almost 85% of them with a count of one. Approximately 1.3% of the sample lies in the top ten. The sequencing sample was made of PBMCs. Receptors originate from a man younger than 40 in good health and CMV-seropositive.

This clone has only one observation. The V and J genes are TRBV11-2 and TRBJ2-5; 10 bases fit TRBD2. Germline CDR1 reads SGHAT; CDR2 reads FQNNGV. The junction had 7 bases not matched to a gene; V was cut back by 4 bases and J by 5 bases. CDR3 length: 15 amino acids. DNA for the CDR3: TGTGCCAGCAGCTCCGCAGCGGGGGGGCATGAGACCCAGTACTTC. It is translated as CASSSAAGGHETQYF.

The chain couples TRBV5-5 to TRBJ2-3; 12 bases map to TRBD2. Germline V gene lookup returns CDR1 SGHKS and CDR2 YYEKEE (reference sequence). The V gene end was trimmed by 0 bases and the J gene end by 4 bases; junction bases not matched to a gene: 3. This CDR3 spans 16 amino acids. CDR3 coding DNA: TGTGCCAGCAGCTTGGGAGGACTAGCGGGACCAGATACGCAGTATTTT. It specifies CASSLGGLAGPDTQYF.